This note documents a single T cell receptor (beta chain) sequence. The data were obtained in a study of blood T cell repertoires in COVID-19. Study at large: The cDNA or gDNA used as material had been derived from T cells, B-cell-depleted T cells, or PBMCs.

The CDR3 runs 13 residues. V was cut by 4 bases and J by 10 bases, with 11 bases left in between. Germline values: CDR1 MNHEY, CDR2 SMNVEV (reference sequence). Generated by immunoSEQ multiplex PCR, the TCRdb table keeps only in-frame clones and is missing some. The table lists around 77,000 clones, approximately 89% of them singletons. Sequencing used peripheral blood. This sequence originates from a woman aged 60 to 75 with active COVID-19. The genes are TRBV27 and TRBJ1-6, with D possibly being TRBD1 (5 bases). In DNA, the CDR3 is TGTGCCAGCAGTTCCAGGGCAGAGTCACCCCTCCACTTT. Translated, it gives CASSSRAESPLHF.